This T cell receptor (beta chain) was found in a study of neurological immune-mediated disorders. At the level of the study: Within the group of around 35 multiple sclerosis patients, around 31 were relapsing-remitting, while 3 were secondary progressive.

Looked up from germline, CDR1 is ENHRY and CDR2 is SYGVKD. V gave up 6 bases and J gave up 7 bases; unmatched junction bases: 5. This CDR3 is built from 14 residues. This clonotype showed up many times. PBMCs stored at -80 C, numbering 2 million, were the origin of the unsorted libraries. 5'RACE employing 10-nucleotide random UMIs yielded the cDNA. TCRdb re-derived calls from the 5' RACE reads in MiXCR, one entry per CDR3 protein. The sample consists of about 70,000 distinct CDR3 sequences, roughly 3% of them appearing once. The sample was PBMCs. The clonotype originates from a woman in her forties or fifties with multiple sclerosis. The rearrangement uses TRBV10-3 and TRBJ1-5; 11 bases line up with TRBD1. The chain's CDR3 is CAISTRDRGQPQHF. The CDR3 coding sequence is TGTGCCATCAGCACACGGGACAGGGGGCAGCCCCAGCATTTT.